The rows below give T cell receptor beta chains drawn from one sample of a study of a mutant IDH1 vaccine in newly diagnosed glioma. Libraries were prepared by immunoSEQ multiplex PCR; TCRdb keeps only in-frame clonotypes and omits some of them. The data contain tens of thousands of clones, roughly four fifths of them singletons. Which antigens these TCRs recognize remains unknown. Sequencing was performed on PBMCs, taken from a glioma patient whose treatment included an IDH1 peptide vaccine. The receptors here all came from a man aged 25 to 45 with glioma. Both conserved end residues are part of each CDR3. A D gene is named only where the DNA matches it firmly. Some rows have no size entry. The others give once, few or many, or a class for an expanded clone.

len,j_gene,d_gene,abundance,v_gene,CDR3nt,CDR3aa
15,TRBJ2-7,.,.,TRBV5-1,TGCGCCAGCAGCTTGGTCTCCGGGTTCGCCTACGAGCAGTACTTC,CASSLVSGFAYEQYF
13,TRBJ2-7,.,.,TRBV5-1,TGCGCCAGCAGCTGGGGAGGGGGATACGAGCAGTACTTC,CASSWGGGYEQYF
15,TRBJ1-1,.,.,TRBV5-1,TGCGCCAGCAGCTTCTCACCGGGCCCGAACACTGAAGCTTTCTTT,CASSFSPGPNTEAFF
12,TRBJ1-2,.,few,TRBV5-1,TGCGCCAGCAGTGTAGGGAACTATGGCTACACCTTC,CASSVGNYGYTF
15,TRBJ1-1,.,few,TRBV7-3,TGTGCCAGCAGCTCTGGAGGGGGGTGGAACACTGAAGCTTTCTTT,CASSSGGGWNTEAFF
14,TRBJ1-4,.,.,TRBV30,TGTGCCTGGGTCAGGGACCCAACTAATGAAAAACTGTTTTTT,CAWVRDPTNEKLFF
20,TRBJ2-2,TRBD2,.,TRBV6-1,TGTGCCAGCAGTGAAGAGGGGAGGGTACTAGCGGGGCACAACACCGGGGAGCTGTTTTTT,CASSEEGRVLAGHNTGELFF
15,TRBJ1-1,TRBD1,.,TRBV28,TGTGCCAGCAGTTCCGGACAGGGGGCGCGGACTGAAGCTTTCTTT,CASSSGQGARTEAFF
15,TRBJ1-2,.,.,TRBV10-3,TGTGCCATCAGTGTGGAGGGGGGTTTTAACTATGGCTACACCTTC,CAISVEGGFNYGYTF
13,TRBJ2-3,TRBD2,.,TRBV10-3,TGTGCCATTACTAGCGGGAGCGCAGATACGCAGTATTTT,CAITSGSADTQYF
13,TRBJ1-1,.,.,TRBV28,TGTGCCAGCAGTTCTCTCGTGCCCCCTGAAGCTTTCTTT,CASSSLVPPEAFF
16,TRBJ1-2,TRBD1,.,TRBV5-1,TGCGCCAGCAGCTTGGCCTGGTCCACAGGGGGCGAAGGCTACACCTTC,CASSLAWSTGGEGYTF
14,TRBJ2-7,.,.,TRBV30,TGTGCTCTACGATTGGGGGGTGGCTCCTACGAGCAGTACTTC,CALRLGGGSYEQYF
16,TRBJ1-6,.,.,TRBV9,TGTGCCAGCAGCCCCCAAACCGGGACCTATAATTCACCCCTCCACTTT,CASSPQTGTYNSPLHF
15,TRBJ2-2,TRBD1,.,TRBV7-2,TGTGCCAGCAGCTTTCGACAGGGGAACACCGGGGAGCTGTTTTTT,CASSFRQGNTGELFF
19,TRBJ2-7,TRBD2,.,TRBV7-8,TGTGCCAGCAGCTTATCCCTAGCGGGTCAACTCAAGGGGTCCTACGAGCAGTACTTC,CASSLSLAGQLKGSYEQYF
12,TRBJ2-1,.,.,TRBV7-9,TGTGCCAGCAGCTTATCCGGCAATGAGCAGTTCTTC,CASSLSGNEQFF
14,TRBJ1-1,.,.,TRBV5-4,TGTGCCAGCAGCGCCCTTGACAGAAACACTGAAGCTTTCTTT,CASSALDRNTEAFF
14,TRBJ1-5,.,.,TRBV30,TGTGCCTGGAGTGGGAATTTGCGCAATCAGCCCCAGCATTTT,CAWSGNLRNQPQHF
12,TRBJ2-7,.,.,TRBV15,TGTGCCACCAGCAGAGGCCCCTACGAGCAGTACTTC,CATSRGPYEQYF
16,TRBJ1-5,.,.,TRBV27,TGTGCCAGCAGTTTATCCTGGGCAGACAGGTATCAGCCCCAGCATTTT,CASSLSWADRYQPQHF
13,TRBJ1-2,TRBD1,.,TRBV19,TGTGCCAGTAGGACGCAGGGGGGCTATGGCTACACCTTC,CASRTQGGYGYTF
13,TRBJ1-1,.,.,TRBV2,TGTGCCAGCAGAGAGACAAGGAACACTGAAGCTTTCTTT,CASRETRNTEAFF
17,TRBJ1-1,TRBD1,few,TRBV7-9,TGTGCCAGCAGCGAGCAACCGGGACAGGGAATGAACACTGAAGCTTTCTTT,CASSEQPGQGMNTEAFF
12,TRBJ1-3,TRBD1,.,TRBV6-1,TGTGCCAGCCTGGGACAGGGTCAACAAGTTGCTTTT,CASLGQGQQVAF
14,TRBJ1-3,.,.,TRBV5-1,TGCGCCAGCAGCGACGGAAACTCTGGAAACACCATATATTTT,CASSDGNSGNTIYF
11,TRBJ1-6,.,.,TRBV28,TGTGCCAGCAGGGGGAAATCACCCCTCCACTTT,CASRGKSPLHF
14,TRBJ2-7,TRBD2,.,TRBV5-4,TGTGCCAGCAGCTCGGGACTAGCTCCCTACGAGCAGTACTTC,CASSSGLAPYEQYF
16,TRBJ1-5,.,.,TRBV19,TGTGCCAGTAGTATAAGGTTCCAGGGGCTCAATCAGCCCCAGCATTTT,CASSIRFQGLNQPQHF
16,TRBJ1-5,TRBD1,.,TRBV4-1,TGCGCCAGCAGCCAAGAGGGCCAGGGGGGGAATCAGCCCCAGCATTTT,CASSQEGQGGNQPQHF
14,TRBJ2-5,.,.,TRBV6-6,TGTGCCAGCAGGACGGACCTCGGCCAAGAGACCCAGTACTTC,CASRTDLGQETQYF
16,TRBJ2-2,TRBD1,.,TRBV11-3,TGTGCCAGCAGCCCCGGGACAGGGGGTAACACCGGGGAGCTGTTTTTT,CASSPGTGGNTGELFF
13,TRBJ2-5,.,once,TRBV10-3,TGTGCCATCAGTGAGGGAAACCAAGAGACCCAGTACTTC,CAISEGNQETQYF
16,TRBJ2-1,TRBD2,.,TRBV5-4,TGTGCCAGCAGCCTAAGCCCAGCGGGAGGGTTGGAGGAGCAGTTCTTC,CASSLSPAGGLEEQFF
15,TRBJ2-7,.,once,TRBV11-1,TGTGCCAGCAGCTTATCGTGGGAGATCACCTACGAGCAGTACTTC,CASSLSWEITYEQYF
16,TRBJ2-7,.,once,TRBV30,TGTGCCTGGAGTGAGTCCAGGCTACCCCTCTCCTACGAGCAGTACTTC,CAWSESRLPLSYEQYF
14,TRBJ1-1,.,.,TRBV29-1,TGCAGCGTTGAAGATCCTACACGGGACACTGAAGCTTTCTTT,CSVEDPTRDTEAFF
12,TRBJ2-4,.,.,TRBV19,TGTGCCAGTACCCAGGGGTCCGGCATTCAGTACTTC,CASTQGSGIQYF
14,TRBJ2-6,.,.,TRBV10-1,TGCGCCAGCACCGATAGGGATGGGGCCAACGTCCTGACTTTC,CASTDRDGANVLTF
14,TRBJ2-2,.,few,TRBV10-3,TGTGCCATCAAGAAGGCCTCGAACACCGGGGAGCTGTTTTTT,CAIKKASNTGELFF
13,TRBJ1-1,.,.,TRBV10-3,TGTGCCATCAAAGGAGGGGAGGGGACTGAAGCTTTCTTT,CAIKGGEGTEAFF
15,TRBJ1-4,.,.,TRBV6-5,TGTGCCAGCAGTTACTTGGGGGAAACTAATGAAAAACTGTTTTTT,CASSYLGETNEKLFF
14,TRBJ1-1,TRBD1,.,TRBV7-2,TGTGCCAGCAGCTTAGCACCGACAGGGGGGGAAGCTTTCTTT,CASSLAPTGGEAFF
13,TRBJ2-5,TRBD2,.,TRBV29-1,TGCAGCGTCCCTAGCGGGAGTGGTGAGACCCAGTACTTC,CSVPSGSGETQYF
16,TRBJ1-6,TRBD1,.,TRBV6-5,TGTGCCAGCAGTTACCTCGGACAGGTTTCGAATTCACCCCTCCACTTT,CASSYLGQVSNSPLHF
11,TRBJ1-1,.,few,TRBV20-1,TGCAGTGCTATGGGGAACACTGAAGCTTTCTTT,CSAMGNTEAFF
14,TRBJ2-3,.,.,TRBV30,TGTGCCTGGAGTGTAAAAGAGGGGGCAGATACGCAGTATTTT,CAWSVKEGADTQYF
13,TRBJ1-2,.,.,TRBV27,TGTGCCAGCAGTTCAGACAGATCCTATGGCTACACCTTC,CASSSDRSYGYTF
14,TRBJ1-6,TRBD1,.,TRBV5-4,TGTGCCAGCAGCCTCGACAGGGAGGGCTCACCCCTCCACTTT,CASSLDREGSPLHF
17,TRBJ2-2,TRBD2,.,TRBV9,TGTGCCAGCAGCGTCGGCTTAGCGGGGGCAAACACCGGGGAGCTGTTTTTT,CASSVGLAGANTGELFF
14,TRBJ1-5,.,.,TRBV10-3,TGTGCCATCTGGACGGGAGATAGCAATCAGCCCCAGCATTTT,CAIWTGDSNQPQHF
13,TRBJ1-2,.,once,TRBV9,TGTGCCAGCAGCGTATCGGGCAGCTATGGCTACACCTTC,CASSVSGSYGYTF
14,TRBJ2-5,.,once,TRBV30,TGTGCCTGGAACCCGGGGGGCGGAGGAGAGACCCAGTACTTC,CAWNPGGGGETQYF
13,TRBJ1-5,.,.,TRBV4-2,TGTGCCAGCAGCCAAGTCCGCAATCAGCCCCAGCATTTT,CASSQVRNQPQHF
15,TRBJ2-2,TRBD2,few,TRBV7-9,TGTGCCAGTACCGAGACTAGCGGGGCCTTGGGGGAGCTGTTTTTT,CASTETSGALGELFF
14,TRBJ1-5,TRBD1,few,TRBV7-6,TGTGCCAGCAGCTTAACACAGGGGAGTCAGCCCCAGCATTTT,CASSLTQGSQPQHF
14,TRBJ2-7,.,.,TRBV5-1,TGCGCCAGCAGCTTGAGGAGAGGTTCCTACGAGCAGTACTTC,CASSLRRGSYEQYF